These 32 T cell receptor beta chains were all obtained from the same sample, sequenced in a study of blood T cells in healthy people across ages. A second about 7 to 12 cycle PCR used barcoded and J-beta primers. TCRdb used MiXCR to reprocess the 5' RACE reads, holding one entry per CDR3 protein. The sample holds roughly 1.9 million distinct CDR3 sequences, about two fifths seen once. The sample taken for sequencing was blood. These TCRs come from a human donor in good health.

The rearrangement links TRBV4-3 to TRBJ1-2, with 7 bases lining up with TRBD1. CDR1 is LGHNA and CDR2 is YSLEER in the germline V gene. Germline trimming cut 4 bases from V and 6 bases from J; bases unmatched to any gene: 8. CDR3 size: 14 residues. CDR3 nucleotides: TGCGCCAGCAGCCTCACGCAGACAGGGAATGGCTACACCTTC. This translates into CASSLTQTGNGYTF.

The chain links TRBV12-5 to TRBJ2-5; D might be TRBD1 (6 bases). The CDR3 extends over 12 amino acids. V lost 5 bases to trimming and J lost 4 bases, with 8 bases between them. Germline CDR1 reads LGHNT; CDR2 reads FRNRAP. CDR3 sequence (DNA): TGTGCTAGTGGTAAACAGGGAGAGACCCAGTACTTC. This codes for CASGKQGETQYF. Using reference TRBV12-5 and TRBJ2-5 for the parts outside the CDR3, the full variable domain is DARVTQTPRHKVTEMGQEVTMRCQPILGHNTVFWYRQTMMQGLELLAYFRNRAPLDDSGMPKDRFSAEMPDATLATLKIQPSEPRDSAVYFCASGKQGETQYFGPGTRLLVL.

A remark on this clonotype: One junction end does not reproduce the germline sequence, and a read error may be involved. The chain carries TRBV7-3 and TRBJ1-2; possible D gene TRBD1, 6 bases. The CDR3 extends over 14 amino acids. The germline CDR1 and CDR2 sequences are SGHTA and FQGTGA. In nucleotides, the CDR3 is TGTGCCAGCAGCGCCGCAGGGGCTGACTATGGCCACACCTTC. It yields the protein CASSAAGADYGHTF. Full variable domain (missing parts from reference TRBV7-3 and TRBJ1-2): GAGVSQTPSNKVTEKGKYVELRCDPISGHTALYWYRQSLGQGPEFLIYFQGTGAADDSGLPNDRFFAVRPEGSVSTLKIQRTERGDSAVYLCASSAAGADYGHTFGSGTRLTVV.

About this clonotype: This may be a read error, as it is one base from a much larger clone. The chain recombines TRBV7-2 with TRBJ1-5, with 8 bases that match TRBD1. Germline V gene data show CDR1 as SGHTA and CDR2 as FQGNSA. CDR3 size: 13 residues. The CDR3 DNA reads TGTGCCAACAGCCGACAGGGGAATCAGCCCCAGCATTTT. It codes for CANSRQGNQPQHF.

For this clonotype: This may be a read error, as it is one base from a much larger clone. The chain has TRBV20-1 and TRBJ1-1; unclear D gene. The CDR3 sequence is 15 residues long. Germline V lookup: CDR1 DFQATT, CDR2 SNEGSKA (reference sequence). The CDR3 DNA follows: TGCAATGCAAGCGAAGGGCAGGAGACCCCGGTGTGGGCTTTCTTT. Amino acid sequence: CNASEGQETPVWAFF.

This clonotype was observed a few times. V is TRBV29-1 and J is TRBJ1-1, with unresolved D. CDR1 is SQVTM, CDR2 ANQGSEA, per germline. Trimming stripped 2 bases from V and 0 bases from J, with 19 bases between. The CDR3 has 17 amino acids. DNA of the CDR3: TGCAGCGTTGAACCCCAGAGGTGGGGAGCCATGAACACTGAAGCTTTCTTT. This translates into CSVEPQRWGAMNTEAFF. Using reference TRBV29-1 and TRBJ1-1 for the parts outside the CDR3, the full variable domain is SAVISQKPSRDICQRGTSLTIQCQVDSQVTMMFWYRQQPGQSLTLIATANQGSEATYESGFVIDKFPISRPNLTFSTLTVSNMSPEDSSIYLCSVEPQRWGAMNTEAFFGQGTRLTVV.

This clonotype was seen only a few times. The CDR3 DNA reads TGCAGCGTTGAACTCCCCTCCTCGAACTATGGCTACACCTTC. Protein: CSVELPSSNYGYTF. The chain couples TRBV29-1 to TRBJ1-2; D remains unclear. CDR1 SQVTM and CDR2 ANQGSEA come from the germline V gene. This CDR3 contains 14 residues. The ends were cut back, 2 bases at V and 2 bases at J, with 12 bases in the middle. Combining the CDR3 with reference TRBV29-1 and TRBJ1-2 gives the whole variable domain SAVISQKPSRDICQRGTSLTIQCQVDSQVTMMFWYRQQPGQSLTLIATANQGSEATYESGFVIDKFPISRPNLTFSTLTVSNMSPEDSSIYLCSVELPSSNYGYTFGSGTRLTVV.

This clonotype was counted a few times. V is TRBV2 and J is TRBJ2-4; 7 nucleotides align to TRBD2. The end of the DNA aligns better with TRBJ2-7, so the J call may be wrong. The CDR3 contains 14 residues. Germline V CDR1 and CDR2: SNHLY, FYNNEI. Written as DNA, the CDR3 is TGTGCCAGCAGAGAGAGCGGGGCGACCTACGAGCAGTACTTC. This sequence encodes CASRESGATYEQYF.

This chain joins TRBV6-5 and TRBJ2-2; TRBD1 might be the D (6 bases). In germline, CDR1 is MNHEY, CDR2 SVGAGI. The CDR3 is made up of 15 amino acids. V shed 7 bases and J shed 0 bases, with 12 bases lying between them. The DNA of the CDR3 is TGTGCCAGCATCAAACAGGGAGCGAACACCGGGGAGCTGTTTTTT. Translated: CASIKQGANTGELFF.

In its sample, this clonotype was seen a few times. The rearrangement joins TRBV29-1 to TRBJ1-1; D remains ambiguous. The ends were cut back, 7 bases at V and 7 bases at J, with 13 bases in the middle. The length of the CDR3 is 11 residues. The germline V gene encodes CDR1 SQVTM and CDR2 ANQGSEA. Here the CDR3 DNA reads TGCAGCGCCACAGTGACCGTTGAAGCTTTCTTT. Protein product: CSATVTVEAFF.

J is TRBJ2-1 and V is TRBV11-2; D unresolved. Trimming shortened V by 4 bases and J by 7 bases, and 17 bases separated the two germline ends. Germline CDR1 is SGHAT and CDR2 is FQNNGV. The CDR3 has 15 amino acids. The CDR3 loop is CASSSHSLSVNEQFF. The CDR3 region has the DNA TGTGCCAGCAGCTCCCATAGCTTATCGGTAAATGAGCAGTTCTTC.

The chain couples TRBV7-9 to TRBJ2-4; unclear D gene. The DNA end lines up better with TRBJ2-7; the J call may be wrong. The CDR3 contains 14 residues. Germline CDR1 and CDR2: SEHNR and FQNEAQ (reference sequence). CDR3: CASSFSLERHEQYF. The DNA for the CDR3 is TGTGCCAGCAGCTTCTCCCTAGAACGCCACGAGCAGTACTTC.

The V and J genes are TRBV5-5 and TRBJ2-5; TRBD1 is a possible D gene (6 bases). The J call could be wrong; TRBJ2-7 is a better fit for the DNA end. The CDR3 extends over 15 amino acids. Germline CDR1 is SGHKS and CDR2 is YYEKEE (reference sequence). The CDR3 sequence: CASSLENRAWTEQYF. In nucleotides, the CDR3 is TGTGCCAGCAGCTTGGAGAACAGGGCGTGGACCGAGCAGTACTTC.

The chain recombines TRBV7-9 with TRBJ2-1; D call uncertain. Germline CDR1 is SEHNR and CDR2 is FQNEAQ (reference sequence). V lost 11 bases to trimming and J lost 0 bases, with 14 bases between them. The CDR3 loop spans 14 amino acids. CDR3 nucleotides: TGTGCCCTCGAAGACATGGGCTCCTACAATGAGCAGTTCTTC. Protein: CALEDMGSYNEQFF.

The V and J genes are TRBV20-1 and TRBJ2-7; the D call may be TRBD1 or TRBD2 (5 bases each). The germline gives CDR1 DFQATT, CDR2 SNEGSKA (reference sequence). V lost 3 bases, J lost 2 bases, and 14 bases lay in between. CDR3 size: 14 residues. CDR3 nucleotides: TGCAGTGCTAGTAAAGGGAGAGGGGCCTACGAGCAGTACTTC. Encoded protein: CSASKGRGAYEQYF.

There are a few counts of this clonotype. The chain uses TRBV7-8 and TRBJ2-1, with no clear D. This CDR3 comprises 16 residues. V was trimmed by 2 bases and J by 0 bases, leaving 11 bases between them. Germline CDR1 and CDR2: SGHVS and FQNEAQ. In DNA form, the CDR3 reads TGTGCCAGCAGCTTAATAGGTGTGAACTCCTACAATGAGCAGTTCTTC. It translates to CASSLIGVNSYNEQFF.

In its sample, this clonotype was seen many times. This chain uses TRBV24-1 with TRBJ1-2, with unresolved D. Germline V gene data show CDR1 as KGHDR and CDR2 as SFDVKD. The CDR3 contains 13 residues. V lost 9 bases, J lost 4 bases, and 14 bases lay in between. The CDR3 reads CATPFRVSYGYTF. CDR3 sequence (DNA): TGTGCCACCCCGTTTCGGGTTTCCTATGGCTACACCTTC.

This clonotype was detected a few times. The chain is built from TRBV20-1 and TRBJ2-5; D call uncertain. Germline V gene lookup returns CDR1 DFQATT and CDR2 SNEGSKA (reference sequence). V lost 3 bases and J lost 2, with 10 bases in between. CDR3 length: 13 amino acids. Here the CDR3 DNA reads TGCAGTGCTAGCATGGCAGTACAAGAGACCCAGTACTTC. Its translation: CSASMAVQETQYF.

The sample holds a few counts of this clonotype. CDR3 sequence: CASSLTGRVYEQFF. The CDR3 DNA sequence: TGTGCCAGCAGCTTAACCGGAAGGGTTTATGAGCAGTTCTTC. This rearrangement joins TRBV7-9 to TRBJ2-1; D unresolved. V gave up 2 bases and J gave up 8 bases, with 13 bases separating them. The germline V gene has CDR1 SEHNR and CDR2 FQNEAQ (reference sequence). CDR3 size: 14 residues.

The chain combines TRBV20-1 with TRBJ2-5, with D unresolved. The CDR3 loop spans 14 amino acids. Per the germline V gene, CDR1 is DFQATT and CDR2 is SNEGSKA (reference sequence). V was pared by 1 base and J by 1 base, with 10 bases between. The CDR3 nucleotides are TGCAGTGCTAGAGGAGACTGGCTCCAAGAGACCCAGTACTTC. Translated, it gives CSARGDWLQETQYF.

This chain joins TRBV10-3 and TRBJ2-5, with D possibly being TRBD1 or TRBD2 (5 bases each). The CDR3 sequence is 13 residues long. From germline, CDR1 is ENHRY and CDR2 SYGVKD. V gave up 7 bases and J gave up 1 base, with 10 bases separating them. CDR3 coding DNA: TGTGCCATCACCGAGGGGTGCCAAGAGACCCAGTACTTC. It is translated as CAITEGCQETQYF.

A remark on this clonotype: At one boundary the junction diverges from the germline segment, which might be a read error. The chain joins TRBV6-4 to TRBJ2-1, with D perhaps TRBD2 (6 bases). Germline CDR1 reads MRHNA; CDR2 reads SNTAGT. The CDR3 sequence is 16 residues long. CDR3 coding DNA: TGTGCCAGCAGTGACGTCGGAGTCGGGCGCGGGAATGGGCAGTTCTTC. It encodes CASSDVGVGRGNGQFF.

The sample holds a few counts of this clonotype. The chain combines TRBV7-8 with TRBJ2-7; 14 bases fit TRBD2. This CDR3 comprises 17 residues. Germline CDR1 is SGHVS and CDR2 is FQNEAQ. J was trimmed by 6 bases and V by 2 bases; bases with no gene match: 9. The CDR3 bases are TGTGCCAGCAGCTTATTCTACGGGACTAGCGGGGGCGGCGAGCAGTACTTC. This codes for CASSLFYGTSGGGEQYF. Filled out from reference TRBV7-8 and TRBJ2-7, the complete variable domain reads GAGVSQSPRYKVAKRGQDVALRCDPISGHVSLFWYQQALGQGPEFLTYFQNEAQLDKSGLPSDRFFAERPEGSVSTLKIQRTQQEDSAVYLCASSLFYGTSGGGEQYFGPGTRLTVT.

V is TRBV15 and J is TRBJ1-5; a possible D gene is TRBD1 (6 bases). V lost 6 bases, J lost 3 bases, and 9 bases lay in between. This CDR3 has 13 amino acids. The germline V gene has CDR1 LNHNV and CDR2 YYDKDF (reference sequence). The CDR3 spells CATRGANNQPQHF. CDR3 sequence (DNA): TGTGCCACCAGGGGGGCCAACAATCAGCCCCAGCATTTT.

The J gene is TRBJ2-1, the V gene TRBV29-1; D possibly corresponds to TRBD1 (5 bases). V gave up 1 base and J gave up 1 base, with 14 bases separating them. The CDR3 has 16 amino acids. The germline V gene has CDR1 SQVTM and CDR2 ANQGSEA. This chain's CDR3 is CSVEVHPGWSYNEQFF. In DNA form, the CDR3 reads TGCAGCGTTGAAGTGCATCCAGGGTGGTCCTACAATGAGCAGTTCTTC.

This clonotype was seen a handful of times. The chain links TRBV27 to TRBJ2-1; a possible D gene is TRBD2 (5 bases). The germline V and J ends were trimmed by 2 bases and 7 bases, with 12 bases remaining between them. Germline loops: CDR1 MNHEY, CDR2 SMNVEV (reference sequence). This CDR3 has 14 amino acids. The CDR3 DNA sequence: TGTGCCAGCAGTTTACCAACGAGGGAAAATGAGCAGTTCTTC. It translates to CASSLPTRENEQFF.

This clonotype has only a few counts. The chain carries TRBV9 and TRBJ2-3, with 7 bases aligning to TRBD2. There are 15 residues in the CDR3. The V gene end was trimmed by 4 bases and the J gene end by 8 bases; junction bases not matched to a gene: 13. Germline V gene data show CDR1 as SGDLS and CDR2 as YYNGEE. CDR3: CASSQGDYSSPTQYF. Written as DNA, the CDR3 is TGTGCCAGCAGCCAAGGGGACTACTCGTCGCCTACGCAGTATTTT.

The chain is built from TRBV5-1 and TRBJ1-1, with 8 bases that match TRBD1. J was trimmed by 8 bases and V by 5 bases; bases with no gene match: 14. This CDR3 is built from 15 residues. Looked up from germline, CDR1 is SGHRS and CDR2 is YFSETQ. The CDR3 DNA sequence: TGCGCCAGCAGAGGTAATACAGGGGGTGGCCGAGAAGCTTTCTTT. This codes for CASRGNTGGGREAFF. The entire variable domain, with the rest obtained from reference TRBV5-1 and TRBJ1-1, is as follows: KAGVTQTPRYLIKTRGQQVTLSCSPISGHRSVSWYQQTPGQGLQFLFEYFSETQRNKGNFPGRFSGRQFSNSRSEMNVSTLELGDSALYLCASRGNTGGGREAFFGQGTRLTVV.

This clonotype has only a few counts. The gene calls are TRBV5-1 and TRBJ2-6; TRBD1 matches 9 bases. The trim removed 2 bases at V and 4 bases at J, leaving 4 bases unmatched. Germline V gives CDR1 SGHRS, CDR2 YFSETQ. There are 16 residues in the CDR3. This chain's CDR3 is CASSFLQGAGANVLTF. The DNA of the CDR3 is TGCGCCAGCAGCTTCTTACAGGGGGCAGGGGCCAACGTCCTGACTTTC.

The chain combines TRBV12-3 or TRBV12-4 with TRBJ2-2, with 7 bases matching TRBD1. V was clipped by 4 bases and J by 1 base; unmatched bases: 3. CDR3 length equals 15 residues. CDR3 region: CASSWAGGNTGELFF. For the CDR3, the DNA is TGTGCCAGCAGTTGGGCAGGGGGGAACACCGGGGAGCTGTTTTTT.

This clonotype has only a few counts. This sequence joins TRBV29-1 and TRBJ2-7; 9 bases fit TRBD2. Germline CDR1 and CDR2: SQVTM and ANQGSEA. With V trimmed by 8 bases and J by 5 bases, 4 bases remained unmatched. The CDR3 is made up of 11 amino acids. The CDR3 reads CSSRTSDEQYF. CDR3 DNA sequence: TGCAGCTCAAGGACTAGCGACGAGCAGTACTTC.

This clonotype has more than one count but fewer than ten. The chain is built from TRBV6-2 or TRBV6-3 and TRBJ2-5; the D gene is possibly TRBD2 (6 bases). Germline V gene sequence: CDR1 MNHEY, CDR2 SVGEGT. This CDR3 contains 14 residues. Trimming removed 1 base at V and 2 bases at J, with 8 bases between. CDR3 DNA sequence: TGTGCCAGCAGTTACTACGGACTACAAGAGACCCAGTACTTC. Residues: CASSYYGLQETQYF.